This T cell receptor (beta chain) was sequenced during a study of T cell responses to AZD1222 COVID-19 vaccine. CDR1 and CDR2 from the germline V gene are SGHTA and FQGNSA. The CDR3 spans 17 residues. V lost 0 bases, J lost 7 bases, and 11 bases stayed unmatched. Notes on the study in general: Reports indicate that nearly half of spike-specific TCRs are directed at unmutated variant regions. The span of vaccine-associated CD4 TCRs extended across spike, with dominance at 160-218 and 743-854. Repertoire sampling happened only post peak T cell response. Among the donors, most were white British and more were female, and clonal diversity was possibly underestimated.

Repertoires were generated with immunoSEQ multiplex PCR, while TCRdb's copy carries only in-frame clones and drops some. This table holds about 150,000 clones, 88% found once. A note on this clone: Its antigen remains unidentified.

The origin of this receptor is an adult in good health. The sequencing here drew on peripheral blood, taken on day 0 of AZD1222 vaccination. V gene TRBV7-2 combines with J gene TRBJ2-5; 10 bases match TRBD1. The CDR3 DNA sequence: TGTGCCAGCAGCTTAGCGGGAAGACAGGGGGCTAAAGGGACCCAGTACTTC. It translates to CASSLAGRQGAKGTQYF.